The clone carrying this TCR beta chain was counted once. Its antigen is still unknown. These data come from a study of T cells in localized non-small cell lung cancer. Whole-study results and caveats: Across samples, adjacent lung featured a median roughly 56 of the top 100 tumor clones. Sequencing, confined to only one tumor region, leaves heterogeneity possible. Longer overall survival was associated with a higher density of T cells in the blood.

CDR1 and CDR2 (germline): KGHSH, LQKENI. J was trimmed by 0 bases and V by 4 bases; bases with no gene match: 6. This CDR3 comprises 16 residues. TCRdb's copy holds only in-frame clones and misses some; the assay was immunoSEQ multiplex PCR. The table shows approximately 31,000 clones, with approximately 94% occurring only once. This rearrangement joins TRBV18 to TRBJ1-1, with 9 nucleotides matching TRBD1. This specimen consisted of peripheral blood, obtained before any cancer treatment. The source is a woman between 35 and 75 years old with stage I lung adenocarcinoma. In nucleotides, the CDR3 is TGTGCCAGCTCACTAAAGACAGGGGGGTTGAACACTGAAGCTTTCTTT. It specifies CASSLKTGGLNTEAFF.